The entry below describes one T cell receptor (beta chain). Its antigen is undetermined. Using constant-segment primers, 5'RACE produced TCR alpha and TCR beta cDNA libraries carrying sample barcodes and UMIs. Via MiXCR, TCRdb re-called the 5' RACE reads, giving one row per CDR3 protein. The profile covers 550,000 to 650,000 distinct CDR3 sequences, with 15% to 20% appearing a single time and around 8.1% taken by the ten largest. The entry originates in a study of T-cell memory formation after mild COVID-19. Study-level information: The two donors had largely donor-specific TCR clusters. Study-wide points: Contracting clones from day 15 to 85 had balanced CD4/CD8; later expanders favoured CD4+. Most CD4+ clones that shrank were in CM and EM, while CD8+ ones turned up in EMRA.

This TCR was sampled from an adult woman who had mild COVID-19 (a few samples of this study predate the infection). Cell type and time point are not known. Sequencing was performed on PBMCs or a T cell subset sorted from them (not recorded which).

The CDR3 bases are TGTGCCAGCAGCTTAGGAGGGGGCTACAATCAGCCCCAGCATTTT. Translated, it gives CASSLGGGYNQPQHF. The chain links TRBV7-9 to TRBJ1-5; 7 bases are shared with TRBD1. This CDR3 is 15 amino acids long. V gave up 1 base and J gave up 3 bases; unmatched junction bases: 3. In germline, CDR1 is SEHNR, CDR2 FQNEAQ (reference sequence).